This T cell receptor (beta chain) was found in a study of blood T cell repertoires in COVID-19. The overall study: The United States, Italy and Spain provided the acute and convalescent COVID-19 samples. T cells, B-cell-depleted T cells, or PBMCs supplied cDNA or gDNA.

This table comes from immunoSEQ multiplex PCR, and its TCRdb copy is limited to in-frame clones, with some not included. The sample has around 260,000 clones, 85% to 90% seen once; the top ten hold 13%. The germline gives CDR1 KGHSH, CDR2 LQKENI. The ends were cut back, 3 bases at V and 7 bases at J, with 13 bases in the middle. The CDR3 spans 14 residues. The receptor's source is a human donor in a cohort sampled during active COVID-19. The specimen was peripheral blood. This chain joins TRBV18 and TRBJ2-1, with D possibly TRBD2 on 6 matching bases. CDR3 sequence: CASSPRSGTNEQFF. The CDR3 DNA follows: TGTGCCAGCTCACCGCGTTCCGGGACTAATGAGCAGTTCTTC.